The source of this TCR beta chain is a study of cytomegalovirus exposure and HLA in healthy donors. In the PCR, 60 Vbeta and 13 Jbeta primers were used. This table comes from immunoSEQ multiplex PCR, and its TCRdb copy is limited to in-frame clones, with some not included. The repertoire has fewer than 60,000 clones, 50% to 70% of them found once; the top ten carry about 11%. This clone is deemed medium-sized. At one end the junction does not follow the germline gene, possibly because of a read error. The sample holds other DNA sequences that translate to the same CDR3. The germline gives CDR1 SSHAT, CDR2 FNYEAQ (reference sequence). The CDR3 extends over 12 amino acids.

The specimen sequenced was PBMCs. The source of this sequence is a human donor in good health. The rearrangement uses TRBV7-7 and TRBJ2-5; D is uncertain. The CDR3 DNA follows: TGTGCTAGCAGCTTAGACGGGGAGACCCAGTACTTC. Amino acid sequence: CASSLDGETQYF.